This T cell receptor beta chain derives from a study of cytomegalovirus exposure and HLA in healthy donors. As for the study in general: About 85 million unique TCRs from HLA-typed donors were held in an early release of data.

The donors gave bone marrow, and they were healthy. Both 60 Vbeta primers and 13 Jbeta primers went into the PCR. The data were produced by immunoSEQ multiplex PCR, yet TCRdb's version contains in-frame clones alone and is incomplete. The sample comprises 200,000 to 250,000 clones, over 70% of which are singletons, and less than 8.5% rests with the top ten. Germline CDR1 MGHRA, CDR2 YSYEKL. Trimming removed 0 bases from V and 11 bases from J; junction bases left unmatched: 6. CDR3 length: 15 residues. The J gene is TRBJ1-4, the V gene TRBV4-1, with TRBD1 matching over 10 bases. The sequencing sample was made of PBMCs. This receptor was identified in a woman aged 55-70 years in good health and CMV-seropositive. CDR3 amino acids: CASSQDWDRGLKLFF. CDR3 DNA sequence: TGCGCCAGCAGCCAAGATTGGGACAGGGGTCTCAAACTGTTTTTT.